The 29 T cell receptor beta chains below were found in one sample sequenced in a study of cytomegalovirus exposure and HLA in healthy donors. Both 60 Vbeta primers and 13 Jbeta primers went into the PCR. Generated by immunoSEQ multiplex PCR, the TCRdb table keeps only in-frame clones and is missing some. The table includes around 120,000 clones, about four fifths detected once. Sequencing was performed on PBMCs. Receptors originate from a man between 18 and 29 years old in good health and CMV-seronegative.

This chain connects TRBV30 to TRBJ1-4; no clear D gene. The CDR3 sequence is 13 residues long. Trimming removed 7 bases at V and 2 bases at J, with 11 bases between. Looked up from germline, CDR1 is GTSNPN and CDR2 is SVGIG (reference sequence). The CDR3 DNA is TGTGCCTTGGAAGCGGGGACTAATGAAAAACTGTTTTTT. Translated: CALEAGTNEKLFF.

The V and J genes are TRBV7-6 and TRBJ2-7; TRBD1 aligns across 7 bases. This CDR3 is built from 14 residues. Losses at the gene ends were 3 bases for V and 4 bases for J; bases not matched to a gene: 6. Germline CDR1 and CDR2: SGHVS and FNYEAQ. The CDR3 protein is CASSFEGAHYEQYF. CDR3 nucleotides: TGTGCCAGCAGCTTTGAGGGGGCCCATTACGAGCAGTACTTC.

The chain has TRBV5-1 and TRBJ2-1; 16 positions match TRBD2. V shed 1 base and J 4 bases; nucleotides not matched to a gene: 8. The germline V gene encodes CDR1 SGHRS and CDR2 YFSETQ. The CDR3 contains 19 residues. CDR3 residues: CASSLPGLAGGPGYNEQFF. The CDR3 DNA reads as TGCGCCAGCAGCTTGCCGGGACTAGCGGGAGGGCCGGGGTACAATGAGCAGTTCTTC.

This chain connects TRBV28 to TRBJ1-2; TRBD1 matches 8 bases. Germline V CDR1 and CDR2: MDHEN, SYDVKM. The CDR3 runs to 14 residues. Trimming at V came to 6 bases and at J to 5 bases, leaving 8 bases not matched to a gene. In nucleotides, the CDR3 is TGTGCCAGCAGCTCCGGACAGGGTGTGTATGGCTACACCTTC. It translates to CASSSGQGVYGYTF.

This chain's CDR3 is CASSIKTRGNEQYF. For the CDR3, the DNA is TGTGCCAGTAGTATAAAGACGCGAGGAAACGAGCAGTACTTC. The V and J genes are TRBV19 and TRBJ2-7, with D uncertain. V was trimmed by 2 bases and J by 5 bases, leaving 13 bases between them. The CDR3 consists of 14 residues. Germline CDR1 and CDR2: LNHDA and SQIVND (reference sequence).

This chain joins TRBV28 and TRBJ2-1; 10 positions agree with TRBD1. This CDR3 has 16 amino acids. The germline CDR1 and CDR2 sequences are MDHEN and SYDVKM. Trimming removed 3 bases from V and 7 bases from J; junction bases left unmatched: 9. The CDR3 is CASSFFGDRGKNEQFF. The CDR3 nucleotides are TGTGCCAGCAGTTTCTTTGGGGACAGGGGAAAGAATGAGCAGTTCTTC.

The J gene is TRBJ2-7, the V gene TRBV10-2; 8 bases map to TRBD2. With 3 bases clipped from V and 0 bases from J, the junction kept 4 bases outside the gene matches. CDR3 size: 15 residues. CDR1 is WSHSY, CDR2 SAAADI, per germline. DNA of the CDR3: TGCGCCAGCAGTGAATTAGCGGGATCCTCCTACGAGCAGTACGTC. Translated: CASSELAGSSYEQYV.

The rearrangement uses TRBV14 and TRBJ2-3; the D is unclear. The germline CDR1 and CDR2 sequences are SGHDN and FVKESK. The length of the CDR3 is 17 residues. Deletions cut 1 base from V and 2 bases from J, with 16 bases between. The CDR3 is CASSQVLPGLLTDTQYF. The CDR3 bases are TGTGCCAGCAGCCAAGTTCTTCCGGGTTTACTCACAGATACGCAGTATTTT.

The chain carries TRBV11-2 and TRBJ1-2; TRBD1 might be the D (6 bases). This CDR3 spans 13 amino acids. Germline values: CDR1 SGHAT, CDR2 FQNNGV. V was shortened by 11 bases and J by 2 bases, with 15 bases between the two germline ends. CDR3: CAGGGGNNYGYTF. The CDR3 DNA reads TGTGCCGGGGGGGGCGGCAACAACTATGGCTACACCTTC.

The chain is built from TRBV5-5 and TRBJ2-7; D is unclear. CDR1 SGHKS and CDR2 YYEKEE come from the germline V gene (reference sequence). This CDR3 is 11 amino acids long. Trimming cost V 4 bases and J 2 bases, with 4 bases left between them. CDR3 amino acids: CASSVAYEQYF. DNA for the CDR3: TGTGCCAGCAGCGTCGCCTACGAGCAGTACTTC.

DNA for the CDR3: TGTGCCAGCAGCCAAGATCTCGGGAGGCGGTACGAGCAGTACTTC. It is translated as CASSQDLGRRYEQYF. The rearrangement joins TRBV4-2 to TRBJ2-7; TRBD2 agrees at 7 bases. Unmatched junction bases numbered 6, after V lost 0 bases and J lost 4 bases. The CDR3 length is 15 residues. Germline assignment: CDR1 LGHNA and CDR2 YNFKEQ.

The chain has TRBV18 and TRBJ2-7; the D gene is possibly TRBD1 (5 bases). The CDR3 extends over 15 amino acids. Trimming took 0 bases from V and 0 from J, leaving 9 bases between them. Germline loops: CDR1 KGHSH, CDR2 LQKENI. The CDR3 here is CASSPPSRGSYEQYF. DNA for the CDR3: TGTGCCAGCTCACCACCATCTAGGGGCTCCTACGAGCAGTACTTC. Combining the CDR3 with reference TRBV18 and TRBJ2-7 gives the whole variable domain NAGVMQNPRHLVRRRGQEARLRCSPMKGHSHVYWYRQLPEEGLKFMVYLQKENIIDESGMPKERFSAEFPKEGPSILRIQQVVRGDSAAYFCASSPPSRGSYEQYFGPGTRLTVT.

The V gene is TRBV7-3, the J gene TRBJ2-3; 7 bases line up with TRBD2. The V gene end was trimmed by 4 bases and the J gene end by 3 bases; junction bases not matched to a gene: 10. The germline V gene encodes CDR1 SGHTA and CDR2 FQGTGA. This CDR3 is built from 16 residues. The CDR3 DNA reads as TGTGCCAGCAGCTCCCAAGCGGGACCAAAGACAGATACGCAGTATTTT. Translating gives CASSSQAGPKTDTQYF.

As DNA, the CDR3 is TGTGCCAGCAGCAATGGGGCCTCTAGCAATCAGCCCCAGCATTTT. This sequence encodes CASSNGASSNQPQHF. The chain uses TRBV5-6 and TRBJ1-5, with D maybe TRBD1 (5 bases). The CDR3 totals 15 residues. The germline V and J ends were trimmed by 4 bases and 0 bases, with 11 bases remaining between them. Germline lookup yields CDR1 SGHDT and CDR2 YYEEEE. Together with reference TRBV5-6 and TRBJ1-5, the CDR3 gives the full variable domain: DAGVTQSPTHLIKTRGQQVTLRCSPKSGHDTVSWYQQALGQGPQFIFQYYEEEERQRGNFPDRFSGHQFPNYSSELNVNALLLGDSALYLCASSNGASSNQPQHFGDGTRLSIL.

V usage is TRBV7-9 and J usage is TRBJ2-6, with 11 bases matching TRBD2. V gave up 7 bases and J gave up 4 bases; unmatched junction bases: 12. The CDR3 is made up of 18 amino acids. In germline, CDR1 is SEHNR, CDR2 FQNEAQ (reference sequence). Written as DNA, the CDR3 is TGTGCCAGCAACGATATTAGCGGGAGGGTGAACGGGGCCAACGTCCTGACTTTC. Its protein product is CASNDISGRVNGANVLTF.

This clone has a handful of counts. Other DNA sequences in the same sample also yield this CDR3. V usage is TRBV7-9 and J usage is TRBJ2-1; D ambiguous. Germline loops: CDR1 SEHNR, CDR2 FQNEAQ (reference sequence). V lost 4 bases to trimming and J lost 6 bases, with 7 bases between them. This CDR3 region has 12 residues. The CDR3 sequence: CASSWSGNEQFF. As DNA, the CDR3 is TGTGCCAGCAGCTGGAGTGGCAATGAGCAGTTCTTC.

The CDR3 nucleotides are TGTGCCATCGGGACAGGGAGCAATCAGCCCCAGCATTTT. Its translation is CAIGTGSNQPQHF. The chain links TRBV10-3 to TRBJ1-5, with 9 bases identical to TRBD1. V dropped 8 bases and J dropped 1; count of bases not matched to a gene: 0. This CDR3 comprises 13 residues. The germline V gene has CDR1 ENHRY and CDR2 SYGVKD.

The rearrangement joins TRBV30 to TRBJ1-4, with unresolved D. CDR1 is GTSNPN, CDR2 SVGIG, per germline (reference sequence). The length of the CDR3 is 13 residues. V lost 5 bases and J lost 4, with 11 bases in between. The CDR3 is CAWHRSHNEKLFF. The CDR3 DNA sequence: TGTGCCTGGCACCGGAGCCATAATGAAAAACTGTTTTTT.

In its sample, this clone was seen a few times. The rearrangement links TRBV5-6 to TRBJ1-4; tentative D call: TRBD1 (6 bases). V lost 1 base and J lost 4, with 8 bases in between. The CDR3 runs to 14 residues. Germline CDR1 and CDR2: SGHDT and YYEEEE. CDR3 sequence: CASSLSRGNEKLFF. The CDR3 nucleotides are TGTGCCAGCAGCTTGAGCAGGGGTAATGAAAAACTGTTTTTT.

J is TRBJ2-1 and V is TRBV7-3, with 11 bases lining up with TRBD1. The CDR3 is 14 residues long. Germline lookup yields CDR1 SGHTA and CDR2 FQGTGA. The V gene end was trimmed by 5 bases and the J gene end by 9 bases; junction bases not matched to a gene: 6. The CDR3: CASSQGQGAGEQFF. The CDR3 bases are TGTGCCAGCAGCCAAGGACAGGGGGCCGGTGAGCAGTTCTTC.

The chain is built from TRBV28 and TRBJ1-5; D is ambiguous. Germline CDR1 is MDHEN and CDR2 is SYDVKM. V was cut by 10 bases and J by 2 bases, with 12 bases left in between. The CDR3 is made up of 13 amino acids. Written as DNA, the CDR3 is TGTGCCAACGGAAACGGGGGCAATCAGCCCCAGCATTTT. It is translated as CANGNGGNQPQHF.

The rearrangement joins TRBV4-1 to TRBJ1-2, with 11 nucleotides matching TRBD1. This CDR3 is 15 amino acids long. CDR1 and CDR2 from the germline V gene are MGHRA and YSYEKL. Trimming took 1 base from V and 7 from J; bases not matched to a gene: 5. The CDR3 DNA follows: TGCGCCAGCAGCCAAGCTGGGACAGGGGGGACTGGCTACACCTTC. Its protein is CASSQAGTGGTGYTF.

This rearrangement joins TRBV11-2 to TRBJ2-7; D might be TRBD2 (5 bases). From germline, CDR1 is SGHAT and CDR2 FQNNGV. The CDR3 is 14 residues long. Trimming left V 0 bases short and J 4 bases short, with 10 bases between. CDR3 sequence reads: CASSLDRRGYEQYV. The CDR3 bases are TGTGCCAGCAGCTTAGACAGGCGAGGGTACGAGCAGTACGTC.

The V and J genes are TRBV6-1 and TRBJ2-7; 8 bases align to TRBD1. This CDR3 has 15 amino acids. With V trimmed by 6 bases and J by 4 bases, 11 bases remained unmatched. Germline CDR1 is MNHNS and CDR2 is SASEGT. The CDR3: CASSLRQGSKYEQYF. CDR3 bases: TGTGCCAGCAGCCTCCGACAGGGGTCTAAGTACGAGCAGTACTTC.

Comments on this clone: One junction end does not reproduce the germline sequence, and a read error may be involved. The chain combines TRBV6-5 with TRBJ2-7; tentative D call: TRBD2 (6 bases). CDR1 is MNHEY and CDR2 is SVGAGI in the germline V gene. This CDR3 has 13 amino acids. CDR3 sequence: CASSYSRDSGPTF. CDR3 nucleotides: TGTGCCAGCAGTTACTCCCGTGACAGCGGGCCCACATTC.

The chain carries TRBV28 and TRBJ2-1; no firm D call. The CDR3 sequence is 15 residues long. Germline V CDR1 and CDR2: MDHEN, SYDVKM. With 1 base removed from V and 2 bases from J, the gap between germline ends came to 9 bases. The CDR3 reads CASSLFGATYNEQFF. CDR3 in DNA: TGTGCCAGCAGTTTATTTGGAGCCACCTACAATGAGCAGTTCTTC.

This chain links TRBV6-5 with TRBJ1-2, with 7 bases identical to TRBD1. V lost 4 bases to trimming and J lost 4 bases; unmatched junction nucleotides: 6. In germline, CDR1 is MNHEY, CDR2 SVGAGI. CDR3 size: 14 residues. CDR3 nucleotides: TGTGCCAGCAGTTTCGGGACAGCGGGCTATGGCTACACCTTC. This encodes CASSFGTAGYGYTF.

The chain couples TRBV4-3 to TRBJ2-3, with TRBD2 matching over 7 bases. Trimming took 0 bases from V and 2 from J; bases not matched to a gene: 5. In germline, CDR1 is LGHNA, CDR2 YSLEER. The CDR3 length is 16 residues. The CDR3 nucleotides read TGCGCCAGCAGCCAAGACGAGCGGGACCCCACAGATACGCAGTATTTT. It translates to CASSQDERDPTDTQYF.

The CDR3 DNA is TGCGCCAGCAGCTTGGAGACTTTTGCCGGGGAGCTGTTTTTT. It codes for CASSLETFAGELFF. The gene calls are TRBV5-1 and TRBJ2-2; no definite D call. The V gene's germline CDR1 is SGHRS and CDR2 YFSETQ. The CDR3 runs 14 residues. The V gene lost 0 bases and the J gene lost 6 bases, with 9 bases spanning the gap.